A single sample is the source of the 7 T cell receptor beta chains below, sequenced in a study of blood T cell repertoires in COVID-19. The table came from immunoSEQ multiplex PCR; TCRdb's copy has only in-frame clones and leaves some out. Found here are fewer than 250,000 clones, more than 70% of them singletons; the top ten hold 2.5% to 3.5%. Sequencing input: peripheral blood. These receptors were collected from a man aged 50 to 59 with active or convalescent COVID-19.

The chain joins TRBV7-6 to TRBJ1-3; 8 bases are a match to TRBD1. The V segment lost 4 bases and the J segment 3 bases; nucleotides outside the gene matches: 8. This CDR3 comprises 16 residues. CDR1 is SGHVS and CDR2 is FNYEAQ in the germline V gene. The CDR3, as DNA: TGTGCCAGCAGCTCTTCCCCAGGGGGCAATGGAAACACCATATATTTT. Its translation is CASSSSPGGNGNTIYF.

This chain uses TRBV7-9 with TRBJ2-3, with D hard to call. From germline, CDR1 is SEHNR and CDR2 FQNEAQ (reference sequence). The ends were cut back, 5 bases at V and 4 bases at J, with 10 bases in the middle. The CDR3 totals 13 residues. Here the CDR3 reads CASSVRRADTQYF. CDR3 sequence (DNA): TGTGCCAGCAGCGTAAGAAGAGCAGATACGCAGTATTTT.

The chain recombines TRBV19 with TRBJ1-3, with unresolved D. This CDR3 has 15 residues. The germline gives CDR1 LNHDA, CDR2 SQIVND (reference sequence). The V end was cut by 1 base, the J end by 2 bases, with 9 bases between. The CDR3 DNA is TGTGCCAGTAGTATAGTGGCAGGCCCTGGAAACACCATATATTTT. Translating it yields CASSIVAGPGNTIYF.

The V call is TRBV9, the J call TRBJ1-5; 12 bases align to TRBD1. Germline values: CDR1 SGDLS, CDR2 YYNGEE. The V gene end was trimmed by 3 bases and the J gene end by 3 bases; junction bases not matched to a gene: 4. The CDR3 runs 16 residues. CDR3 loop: CASSAGTGGVNQPQHF. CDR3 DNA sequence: TGTGCCAGCAGCGCCGGGACAGGGGGCGTCAATCAGCCCCAGCATTTT.

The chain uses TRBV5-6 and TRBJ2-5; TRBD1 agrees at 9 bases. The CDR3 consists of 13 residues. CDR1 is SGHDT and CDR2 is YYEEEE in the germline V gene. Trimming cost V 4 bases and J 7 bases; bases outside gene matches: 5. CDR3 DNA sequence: TGTGCCAGCAGCCCAGACAGGGGGGTGACCCAGTACTTC. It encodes CASSPDRGVTQYF.

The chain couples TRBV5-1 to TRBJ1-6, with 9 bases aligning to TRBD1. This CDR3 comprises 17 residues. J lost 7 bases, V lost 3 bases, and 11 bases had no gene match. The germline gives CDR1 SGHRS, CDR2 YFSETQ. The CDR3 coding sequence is TGCGCCAGCAGCTACTACTCGACAGGGGGGTCGAATTCACCCCTCCACTTT. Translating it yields CASSYYSTGGSNSPLHF. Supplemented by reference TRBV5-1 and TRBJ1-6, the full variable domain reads KAGVTQTPRYLIKTRGQQVTLSCSPISGHRSVSWYQQTPGQGLQFLFEYFSETQRNKGNFPGRFSGRQFSNSRSEMNVSTLELGDSALYLCASSYYSTGGSNSPLHFGNGTRLTVT.

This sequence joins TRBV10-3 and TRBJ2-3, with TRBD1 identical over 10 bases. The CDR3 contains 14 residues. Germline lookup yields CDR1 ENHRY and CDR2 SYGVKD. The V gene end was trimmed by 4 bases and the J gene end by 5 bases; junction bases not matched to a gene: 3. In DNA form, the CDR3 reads TGTGCCATCAGTGGGGGACAGGGGTTAGATACGCAGTATTTT. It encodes CAISGGQGLDTQYF.